One T cell receptor (beta chain) is described in this entry. The data belong to a study of CD8 T cells in Susac syndrome. Reverse transcription of about 0.45 to 1 ug RNA was carried out with random hexamers. The authors amplified TCR beta CDR3 across 54 Vbeta and 13 Jbeta using immunoSEQ multiplex PCR. TCRdb reprocessed the immunoSEQ multiplex PCR reads via MiXCR and lists one record per CDR3 protein. The data show around 170,000 distinct CDR3 sequences, with roughly 94% seen just once and around 0.079% held by the top ten. The authors carried out high-throughput sequencing of TCR beta. They applied it to CD8+ and CD4+ T cells obtained from blood. This CDR3 has 15 amino acids. Germline CDR1 is SGHTA and CDR2 is FQGNSA. J lost 3 bases, V lost 5 bases, and 5 bases had no gene match.

The receptor comes from a human donor in good health. This rearrangement joins TRBV7-2 to TRBJ2-7, with 12 bases fitting TRBD2. Sequencing was done on a sample of CD4+ T cells from PBMCs. CDR3 nucleotides: TGTGCCAGCAGCGCAACTAGCGGGAGGTTCTACGAGCAGTACTTC. As protein: CASSATSGRFYEQYF.